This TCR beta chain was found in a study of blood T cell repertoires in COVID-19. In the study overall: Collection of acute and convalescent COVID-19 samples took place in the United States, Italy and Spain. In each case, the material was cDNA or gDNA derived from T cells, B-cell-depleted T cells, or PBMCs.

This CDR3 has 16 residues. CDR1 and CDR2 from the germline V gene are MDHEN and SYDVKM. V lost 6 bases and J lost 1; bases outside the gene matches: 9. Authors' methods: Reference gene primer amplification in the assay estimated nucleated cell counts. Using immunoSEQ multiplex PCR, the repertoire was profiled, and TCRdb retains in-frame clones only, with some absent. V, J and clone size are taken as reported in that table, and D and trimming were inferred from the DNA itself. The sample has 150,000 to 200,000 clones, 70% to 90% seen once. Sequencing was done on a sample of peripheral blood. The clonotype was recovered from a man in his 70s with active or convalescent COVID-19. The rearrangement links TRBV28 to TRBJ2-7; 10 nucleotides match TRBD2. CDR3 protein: CASRPLTSGVSYEQYF. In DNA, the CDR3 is TGTGCCAGCAGGCCACTTACTAGCGGGGTTTCCTACGAGCAGTACTTC.